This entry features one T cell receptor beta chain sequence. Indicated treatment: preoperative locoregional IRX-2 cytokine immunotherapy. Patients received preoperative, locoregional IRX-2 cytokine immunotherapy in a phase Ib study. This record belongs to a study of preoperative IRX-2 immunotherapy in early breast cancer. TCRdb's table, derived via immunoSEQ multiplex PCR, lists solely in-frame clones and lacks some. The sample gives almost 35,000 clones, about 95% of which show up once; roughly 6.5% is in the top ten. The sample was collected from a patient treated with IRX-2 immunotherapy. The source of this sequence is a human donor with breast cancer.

For the CDR3, the DNA is TGCGCCAGCAGCTTGGGAGTCGATAGCAATCAGCCCCAGCATTTT. This sequence encodes CASSLGVDSNQPQHF. The chain is built from TRBV5-1 and TRBJ1-5; unclear D gene. The germline CDR1 and CDR2 sequences are SGHRS and YFSETQ. Between the trimmed V and J ends, which lost 0 bases and 0 bases, there was a span of 7 bases. This CDR3 has 15 residues.